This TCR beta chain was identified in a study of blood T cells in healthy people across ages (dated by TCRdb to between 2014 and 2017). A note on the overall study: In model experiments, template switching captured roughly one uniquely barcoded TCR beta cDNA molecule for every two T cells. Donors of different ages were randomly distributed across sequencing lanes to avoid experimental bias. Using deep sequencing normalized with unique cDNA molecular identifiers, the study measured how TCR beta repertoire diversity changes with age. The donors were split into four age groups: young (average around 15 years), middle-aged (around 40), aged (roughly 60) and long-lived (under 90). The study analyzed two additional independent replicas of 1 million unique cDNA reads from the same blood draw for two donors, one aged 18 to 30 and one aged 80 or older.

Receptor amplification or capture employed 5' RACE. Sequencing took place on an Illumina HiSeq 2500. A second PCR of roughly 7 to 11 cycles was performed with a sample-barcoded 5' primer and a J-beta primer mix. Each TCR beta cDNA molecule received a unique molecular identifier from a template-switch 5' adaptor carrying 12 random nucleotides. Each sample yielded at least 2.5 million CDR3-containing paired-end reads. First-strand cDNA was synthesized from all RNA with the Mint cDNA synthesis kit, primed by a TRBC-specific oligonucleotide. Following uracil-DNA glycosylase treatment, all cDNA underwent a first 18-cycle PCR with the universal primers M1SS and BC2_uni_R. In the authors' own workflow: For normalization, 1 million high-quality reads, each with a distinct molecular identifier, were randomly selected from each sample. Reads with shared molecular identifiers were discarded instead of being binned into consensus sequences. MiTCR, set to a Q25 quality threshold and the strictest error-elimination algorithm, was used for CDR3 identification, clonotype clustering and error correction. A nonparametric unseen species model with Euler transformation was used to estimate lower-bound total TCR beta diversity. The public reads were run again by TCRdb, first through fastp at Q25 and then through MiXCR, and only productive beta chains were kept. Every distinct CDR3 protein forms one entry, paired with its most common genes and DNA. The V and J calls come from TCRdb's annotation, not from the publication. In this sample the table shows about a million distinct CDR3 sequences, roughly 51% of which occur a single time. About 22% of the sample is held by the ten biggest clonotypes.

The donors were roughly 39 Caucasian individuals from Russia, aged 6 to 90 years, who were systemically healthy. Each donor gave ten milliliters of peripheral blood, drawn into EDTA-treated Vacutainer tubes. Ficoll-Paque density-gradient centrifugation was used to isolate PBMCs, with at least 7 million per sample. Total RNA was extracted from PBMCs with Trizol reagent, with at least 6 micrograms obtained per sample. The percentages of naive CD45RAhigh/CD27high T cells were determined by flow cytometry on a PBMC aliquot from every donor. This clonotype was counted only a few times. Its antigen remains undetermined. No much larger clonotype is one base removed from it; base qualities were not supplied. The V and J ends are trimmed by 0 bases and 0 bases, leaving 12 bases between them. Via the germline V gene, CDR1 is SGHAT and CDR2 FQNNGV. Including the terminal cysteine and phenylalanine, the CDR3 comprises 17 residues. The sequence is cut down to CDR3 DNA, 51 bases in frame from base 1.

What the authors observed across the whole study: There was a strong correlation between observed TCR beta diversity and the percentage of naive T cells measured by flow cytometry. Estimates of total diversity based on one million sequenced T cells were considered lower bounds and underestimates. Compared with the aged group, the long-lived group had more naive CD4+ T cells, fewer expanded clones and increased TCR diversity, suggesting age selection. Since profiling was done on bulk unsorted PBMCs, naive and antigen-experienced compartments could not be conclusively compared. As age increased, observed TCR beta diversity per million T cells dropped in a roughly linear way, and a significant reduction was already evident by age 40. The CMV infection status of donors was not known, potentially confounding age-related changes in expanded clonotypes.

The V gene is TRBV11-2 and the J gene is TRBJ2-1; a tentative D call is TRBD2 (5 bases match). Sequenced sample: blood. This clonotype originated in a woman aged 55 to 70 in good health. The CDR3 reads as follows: CASSLDRTQLSYNEQFF. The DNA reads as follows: TGTGCCAGCAGCTTAGATCGGACTCAGCTCTCCTACAATGAGCAGTTCTTC.